The clone carrying this T cell receptor beta chain was seen a handful of times. Its antigen is unidentified. Germline CDR1 reads SGHAT; CDR2 reads FQNNGV. CDR3 length: 12 residues. The germline V and J ends were trimmed by 7 bases and 0 bases, with 4 bases remaining between them. This record belongs to a study of T cell responses to AZD1222 COVID-19 vaccine. Study-level background: Second doses were pooled across both intervals (about 4 or about 12 weeks). Overall study results and limits: Mapped onto spike, vaccine-associated CD4 TCRs spanned it and were dominant at 160-218 and 743-854. There were repertoire samples only from the period after the peak T cell response.

Method: immunoSEQ multiplex PCR; TCRdb's copy keeps in-frame clones and lacks some. Of tens of thousands of clones in the sample, roughly 90% were seen once. The TCR originated in an adult in good health. The sequences come from peripheral blood, collected on day 0 of AZD1222 vaccination. The chain recombines TRBV11-2 with TRBJ1-3; D uncertain. The CDR3 reads CASTLSGNTIYF. CDR3 DNA: TGTGCCAGCACCCTCTCTGGAAACACCATATATTTT.